The source of this T cell receptor beta chain is a study of blood T cell repertoires in COVID-19. Study as a whole: Samples of COVID-19 (acute and convalescent) were obtained from the United States, Italy and Spain. PBMCs, B-cell-depleted T cells, or T cells provided the cDNA or gDNA that made up the material.

As originally analysed: Reference gene primer amplification gave nucleated cell count estimates. Libraries were prepared by immunoSEQ multiplex PCR; TCRdb keeps only in-frame clonotypes and omits some of them. Clonal size and the V and J genes are those of that table, whereas D and trimming came from the DNA. The repertoire holds around 100,000 clones, with 85% as singletons. The material sequenced was peripheral blood. The source of this sequence is a human donor in a cohort sampled during active COVID-19.

CDR3 region: CASRSGTSPNSPLHF. The CDR3 DNA is TGTGCCAGCAGGTCCGGGACATCCCCTAATTCACCCCTCCACTTT. This chain uses TRBV2 with TRBJ1-6, with D possibly being TRBD1 (6 bases). The V end was cut by 6 bases, the J end by 6 bases, with 15 bases between. The CDR3 is 15 residues long. Germline lookup yields CDR1 SNHLY and CDR2 FYNNEI.